This is a list of T cell receptor beta chains from one sample in a study of OX40 agonist ivuxolimab in advanced cancers. The protocol was immunoSEQ multiplex PCR, while the TCRdb copy is restricted to in-frame clones and leaves out a portion. Of roughly 50,000 clones in the sample, 70% to 90% were seen once. The source was CD4+ or CD8+ T cells sorted from blood, collected in a trial of the OX40 agonist ivuxolimab. Receptors were obtained from an adult with an advanced solid tumor such as melanoma, head and neck, liver or kidney cancer. Each CDR3 is given with its conserved first and last residue. A D gene is named only where the DNA matches it firmly. Clone size is given for some rows only: seen once, a few or many times, or a class if the clone is expanded.

TRBJ2-5 | TRBV4-1 | once | TRBD1 | TGCGCCAGCAGCCAAGAATGGGGGGACAGGGTTGCCAGGAACTTC | CASSQEWGDRVARNF
TRBJ2-2 | TRBV6-4 | NA | TRBD1 | TGTGCCAGCAGTGACTGGACAGGAGCGAACACCGGGGAGCTGTTTTTT | CASSDWTGANTGELFF
TRBJ2-3 | TRBV28 | NA | TRBD2 | TGTGCCAGCAGGCGGACTAGCGGGAGGTTAGATACGCAGTATTTT | CASRRTSGRLDTQYF
TRBJ2-3 | TRBV6-6 | NA | NA | TGTGCCAGCAGCCCCCGGACAGCAACTAGCACAGATACGCAGTATTTT | CASSPRTATSTDTQYF
TRBJ2-1 | TRBV6-5 | NA | NA | TGTGCCAGCATCTCCGGACGAGAGCAGTTCTTC | CASISGREQFF
TRBJ2-5 | TRBV7-9 | NA | NA | TGTGCCAGCAGCCTCCCCGGGGATAATAAAGAGACCCAGTACTTC | CASSLPGDNKETQYF
TRBJ1-3 | TRBV7-9 | NA | NA | TGTGCCAGCAGCACACAGGGAGGCTCTGGAAACACCATATATTTT | CASSTQGGSGNTIYF
TRBJ2-1 | TRBV7-2 | NA | TRBD1 | TGTGCCAGCAGCTCCGACAGGGCTGATGAGCAGTTCTTC | CASSSDRADEQFF
TRBJ1-1 | TRBV27 | NA | NA | TGTGCCAGCAGTTTAGGGGGCCGTACTGAAGCTTTCTTT | CASSLGGRTEAFF
TRBJ1-1 | TRBV9 | NA | NA | TGTGCCAGCAGCGAGGGTGGTTCACCCACTGAAGCTTTCTTT | CASSEGGSPTEAFF
TRBJ1-2 | TRBV29-1 | NA | TRBD1 | TGCAGCCTCGCAGGGGGAGCCGGGACAGCGGACTATGGCTACACCTTC | CSLAGGAGTADYGYTF
TRBJ2-1 | TRBV4-1 | NA | TRBD1 | TGCGCCAGCAGCCAAGTTTTGTCCCGGACAGGGATTGTTCACAATGAGCAGTTCTTC | CASSQVLSRTGIVHNEQFF
TRBJ1-5 | TRBV27 | NA | NA | TGTGCCAGCAGACCCGGGACGGATAGCAATCAGCCCCAGCATTTT | CASRPGTDSNQPQHF
TRBJ1-2 | TRBV7-9 | medium-sized | NA | TGTGCCAGCAGCTCATCGCAGGCAGGCTACACCTTC | CASSSSQAGYTF
TRBJ2-7 | TRBV11-2 | NA | TRBD1 | TGTGCCAGCAGCTTTACAGGGGTACTGGAGCAGTACTTC | CASSFTGVLEQYF
TRBJ1-2 | TRBV19 | NA | TRBD1 | TGTGCCAGTAGCCGAACAGGGGGAATGTATGGCTACACCTTC | CASSRTGGMYGYTF
TRBJ1-2 | TRBV28 | NA | NA | TGTGCCAGCAGTTTTGGGGGGCGCTTCGACTATGGCTACACCTTC | CASSFGGRFDYGYTF
TRBJ2-5 | TRBV5-6 | NA | NA | TGTGCCAGCAGCTTGTCCCGGTTTTCAGGCGACTATGGGGCTTGGACCCAGTACTTC | CASSLSRFSGDYGAWTQYF
TRBJ2-1 | TRBV9 | NA | TRBD2 | TGTGCCAGCACCTTGGGCGGGAGAGGCAATGAGCAGTTCTTC | CASTLGGRGNEQFF
TRBJ2-7 | TRBV6-5 | NA | TRBD2 | TGTGCCAGCAGTTACGGCGGGAGGTACGAGCAGTACTTC | CASSYGGRYEQYF
TRBJ2-5 | TRBV27 | NA | TRBD1 | TGTGCCAGCAGTTCAGGGACAGTCAGAAAAGAGACCCAGTACTTC | CASSSGTVRKETQYF
TRBJ2-1 | TRBV19 | once | NA | TGTGCCAGTAGTTGGGACGGCAGCTCCTACAATGAGCAGTTCTTC | CASSWDGSSYNEQFF
TRBJ2-5 | TRBV10-3 | NA | TRBD2 | TGTGCCATCAGTGGGACTAGCGGGGGCGGCGAGACCCAGTACTTC | CAISGTSGGGETQYF
TRBJ2-7 | TRBV30 | NA | NA | TGTGCCTGGAGTGTTTTTTCCTCCTACGAGCAGTACTTC | CAWSVFSSYEQYF
TRBJ1-1 | TRBV11-3 | NA | NA | TGTGCCAGCAGCCCACGGGACACCTCGGAAGCTTTCTTT | CASSPRDTSEAFF
TRBJ2-1 | TRBV9 | NA | NA | TGTGCCAGCAGCGTAGTGGGAGGAGGGTATGAGCAGTTCTTC | CASSVVGGGYEQFF
TRBJ1-6 | TRBV19 | NA | NA | TGTGCCAGTAGTATATTCGGACACGATAATTCACCCCTCCACTTT | CASSIFGHDNSPLHF
TRBJ2-7 | TRBV5-1 | NA | NA | TGCGCCAGCAGCAAGTTCGGGGCCCTCCAGGACGAGCAGTACTTC | CASSKFGALQDEQYF
TRBJ1-2 | TRBV19 | NA | NA | TGTGCCAGTAGTATAGCCCCCCGAGTCTATGGCTACACCTTC | CASSIAPRVYGYTF
TRBJ2-3 | TRBV7-7 | NA | NA | TGTGCCAGCAGCTTACTACGCACAGATACGCAGTATTTT | CASSLLRTDTQYF
TRBJ1-1 | TRBV4-1 | many | NA | TGCGCCAGCAGGCCCCGGACCCTAGATAGAGATTTCTTT | CASRPRTLDRDFF
TRBJ2-1 | TRBV14 | few | NA | TGTGCCAGCAGCCACCGCCCCGGGGGTGAGCAGTTCTTC | CASSHRPGGEQFF
TRBJ2-1 | TRBV28 | NA | NA | TGTGCCAGCAGTTTAGCGGGCGAGTCCTACAATGAGCAGTTCTTC | CASSLAGESYNEQFF
TRBJ2-3 | TRBV7-8 | few | NA | TGTGCCAGCAGCTTAAGAGGTGCAGATACGCAGTATTTT | CASSLRGADTQYF
TRBJ1-4 | TRBV29-1 | few | TRBD1 | TGCAGCGTTGGAGAGCGGGGACAGCTCAATGAAAAACTGTTTTTT | CSVGERGQLNEKLFF
TRBJ2-1 | TRBV4-3 | NA | NA | TGCGCCAGCAGTCGTAATCCCTTACGGGACTCCCCTGATGAGCAGTTCTTC | CASSRNPLRDSPDEQFF
TRBJ2-7 | TRBV19 | NA | NA | TGTGCCAGTAGCCCGGGACTTTACGAGCAGTACTTC | CASSPGLYEQYF
TRBJ1-2 | TRBV4-2 | NA | NA | TGTGCCAGCAGCCAAGATCTTTTCCTACAGAACTATGGCTACACCTTC | CASSQDLFLQNYGYTF
TRBJ1-2 | TRBV27 | NA | NA | NA | CASSILAGGVYGYTF
TRBJ1-1 | TRBV6-5 | NA | NA | TGTGCCAGCACCGGCTGGCTGAACACTGAAGCTTTCTTT | CASTGWLNTEAFF
TRBJ1-1 | TRBV29-1 | NA | NA | TGCAGCGTTGAGGGCGGAAACACTGAAGCTTTCTTT | CSVEGGNTEAFF
TRBJ1-5 | TRBV7-6 | NA | NA | TGTGCCAGCAGCTGGGGGGCGGGTCAGCCCCAGCATTTT | CASSWGAGQPQHF
TRBJ1-2 | TRBV29-1 | NA | TRBD1 | TGCAGCGCCAGGACAGGGGGAGGCTATGGCTACACCTTC | CSARTGGGYGYTF
TRBJ1-4 | TRBV5-6 | NA | NA | TGTGCCAGCAGCTCCCCCCGCGACACGACCCTGCGGGTTGAAAAACTGTTTTTT | CASSSPRDTTLRVEKLFF
TRBJ1-2 | TRBV18 | NA | NA | TGTGCCAGCTCACACCGGGACACCCCCTACTATGGCTACACCTTC | CASSHRDTPYYGYTF
TRBJ2-5 | TRBV4-2 | NA | NA | TGTGCCAGCAGCCAAGATGAGATGGCAGGGTCGACGACCCAGTACTTC | CASSQDEMAGSTTQYF
TRBJ1-2 | TRBV4-1 | NA | TRBD1 | TGCGCCAGCAGCGGAGCTAGAGAACAGGGGGACTATGGCTACACCTTC | CASSGAREQGDYGYTF
TRBJ1-1 | TRBV5-1 | NA | NA | TGCGCCAGCAGCCCGGGGCGGGGGAGCACTGAAGCTTTCTTT | CASSPGRGSTEAFF
TRBJ2-3 | TRBV27 | NA | NA | TGTGCCAGCAGTTACCAAACGAGAGATACGCAGTATTTT | CASSYQTRDTQYF
TRBJ2-2 | TRBV7-8 | NA | NA | TGTGCCAGCAGCTTACGTGGGGGGACCGGGGAGCTGTTTTTT | CASSLRGGTGELFF
TRBJ2-5 | TRBV27 | NA | NA | TGTGCCAGCTGGACTTGGGGGGAGACCCAGTACTTC | CASWTWGETQYF
TRBJ1-2 | TRBV9 | once | NA | TGTGCCAGCAGCGTATTGCCAGCAGACTATGGCTACACCTTC | CASSVLPADYGYTF
TRBJ2-7 | TRBV20-1 | NA | NA | TGCAGTGCTACCAGGAGTCACGAGCAGTACTTC | CSATRSHEQYF
TRBJ2-7 | TRBV2 | NA | TRBD2 | TGTGCCAGACGACTAGCGGGAGATAAAGCGACCTACGAGCAGTACTTC | CARRLAGDKATYEQYF
TRBJ2-3 | TRBV10-2 | NA | TRBD2 | TGCGCCAGCACCCGGACTAGTTCGGGAGATACGCAGTATTTT | CASTRTSSGDTQYF
TRBJ2-3 | TRBV6-5 | NA | TRBD1 | TGTGCCAGCAGTTCCCCGGACAGGGGAACAGATACGCAGTATTTT | CASSSPDRGTDTQYF
TRBJ1-1 | TRBV18 | NA | NA | TGTGCCAGCTCACCCCAAGACGGAGAACTTGAAGCTTTCTTT | CASSPQDGELEAFF
TRBJ2-3 | TRBV9 | NA | NA | TGTGCCAGCAGCGCCTCCTTCATCGGCTCAGATACGCAGTATTTT | CASSASFIGSDTQYF
TRBJ2-1 | TRBV19 | NA | TRBD2 | TGTGCCAGTAGGACGACTAGCGGGACCTACAATGAGCAGTTCTTC | CASRTTSGTYNEQFF